These 27 T cell receptor beta chains share one sample of origin, sequenced in a study of blood T cells in healthy people across ages (dated by TCRdb to the mid-2010s). Receptors were amplified or captured by 5' RACE. TCRdb names Illumina HiSeq 2500 as the instrument used. A second PCR of about 6 to 11 cycles was performed with a sample-barcoded 5' primer and a J-beta primer mix. Starting from the raw public reads, TCRdb applied fastp trimming at Q25, assembled clones with MiXCR and retained in-frame beta chains. Entries that share a CDR3 protein sequence are merged under the most common genes and DNA. This sample is represented by roughly 500,000 distinct CDR3 sequences; approximately 27% of them were singletons. The ten largest clones capture around 20% of the sample. The sequencing sample was made of blood. Receptors were obtained from a woman aged 70-85 years in good health.

The V gene is TRBV7-2, the J gene TRBJ2-5; 10 bases map to TRBD2. The end of the DNA fits TRBJ2-1 better, so the J call may be wrong. CDR1 is SGHTA, CDR2 FQGNSA, per germline. This CDR3 has 14 amino acids. CDR3 region: CASSSGTSEREQFF. DNA of the CDR3: TGTGCCAGCAGCTCTGGGACTAGCGAGCGGGAGCAGTTCTTC.

This clonotype was observed many times. The rearrangement joins TRBV20-1 to TRBJ2-5; D ambiguous. V gave up 1 base and J gave up 5 bases, with 14 bases separating them. Germline-derived CDR1 and CDR2 are DFQATT and SNEGSKA (reference sequence). The CDR3 contains 14 residues. CDR3 coding DNA: TGCAGTGCTAGAGCCCCAGGTCTCGGGGAGACCCAGTACTTC. It specifies CSARAPGLGETQYF.

The chain employs TRBV2 and TRBJ2-5; D assignment may be TRBD1 or TRBD2 (6 bases each). V gave up 1 base and J gave up 3 bases, with 12 bases separating them. The CDR3 totals 15 residues. Germline CDR1 is SNHLY and CDR2 is FYNNEI. The CDR3 protein is CASSEGGGLKETQYF. As DNA, the CDR3 is TGTGCCAGCAGTGAAGGTGGGGGGCTGAAAGAGACCCAGTACTTC.

This chain uses TRBV20-1 with TRBJ1-5; 8 nucleotides align to TRBD1. The CDR3 spans 15 residues. In germline, CDR1 is DFQATT, CDR2 SNEGSKA (reference sequence). V lost 6 bases to trimming and J lost 6 bases; unmatched junction nucleotides: 13. CDR3 region: CSASAPTGGRQPQHF. As DNA, the CDR3 is TGCAGTGCCTCCGCCCCTACAGGGGGGCGTCAGCCCCAGCATTTT.

The V and J genes are TRBV15 and TRBJ2-5; 11 bases agree with TRBD1. The CDR3 has 17 residues. Germline values: CDR1 LNHNV, CDR2 YYDKDF (reference sequence). J lost 4 bases, V lost 1 base, and 8 bases had no gene match. The CDR3 loop is CATSRGQLGTGGETQYF. In DNA form, the CDR3 reads TGTGCCACCAGCAGAGGCCAATTGGGGACAGGGGGAGAGACCCAGTACTTC.

The chain links TRBV4-1 to TRBJ2-2; 11 bases agree with TRBD2. The CDR3 spans 16 residues. Trimming removed 0 bases from V and 7 bases from J; junction bases left unmatched: 4. Germline V gene sequence: CDR1 MGHRA, CDR2 YSYEKL. The CDR3 nucleotides are TGCGCCAGCAGCCAAGAAGGTACTAGCGGGAGCGGGGAGCTGTTTTTT. It specifies CASSQEGTSGSGELFF.

CDR3 in DNA: TGCGCCAGCAGTCGGGACATCCACTACGAGCAGTACTTC. Residues: CASSRDIHYEQYF. V is TRBV5-1 and J is TRBJ2-5, with D maybe TRBD1 (6 bases). Gene TRBJ2-7 matches the end of the DNA better, so the J call may be wrong. This CDR3 is built from 13 residues. Germline-derived CDR1 and CDR2 are SGHRS and YFSETQ.

The J gene is TRBJ2-4, the V gene TRBV4-3; D assignment may be TRBD1 or TRBD2 (5 bases each). The CDR3 contains 16 residues. Germline-derived CDR1 and CDR2 are LGHNA and YSLEER. Trimming removed 0 bases at V and 4 bases at J, with 13 bases between. CDR3 bases: TGCGCCAGCAGCCAAGACAGGGTTCGAGGGAAAAACATTCAGTACTTC. Amino acids: CASSQDRVRGKNIQYF.

CDR3 loop: CASSLLTGVPGYTF. The DNA of the CDR3 is TGTGCCAGCAGCTTACTGACAGGGGTTCCTGGCTACACCTTC. The chain has TRBV7-2 and TRBJ1-2; 8 bases agree with TRBD1. CDR3 length: 14 residues. J was trimmed by 7 bases and V by 2 bases; bases with no gene match: 6. CDR1 and CDR2 (germline): SGHTA, FQGNSA. The full variable domain, completed using reference TRBV7-2 and TRBJ1-2, is GAGVSQSPSNKVTEKGKDVELRCDPISGHTALYWYRQSLGQGLEFLIYFQGNSAPDKSGLPSDRFSAERTGGSVSTLTIQRTQQEDSAVYLCASSLLTGVPGYTFGSGTRLTVV.

The CDR3 reads CASSLARGLTETQYF. CDR3 nucleotide sequence: TGCGCCAGCAGCTTGGCCCGGGGGCTGACGGAGACCCAGTACTTC. The V call is TRBV5-1, the J call TRBJ2-5; D could derive from TRBD1 or TRBD2 (6 bases each). Trimming removed 0 bases at V and 5 bases at J, with 14 bases between. CDR3 length: 15 amino acids. CDR1 is SGHRS, CDR2 YFSETQ, per germline.

The chain has TRBV6-4 and TRBJ2-5; TRBD2 agrees at 8 bases. The J call is in doubt because the DNA end fits TRBJ2-1 better. The CDR3 runs 13 residues. The V gene's germline CDR1 is MRHNA and CDR2 SNTAGT. CDR3 loop: CASSEAGAGEQFF. The CDR3 nucleotides are TGTGCCAGCAGTGAAGCGGGGGCCGGTGAGCAGTTCTTC.

Regarding this clonotype: The junction and the germline gene differ at one end; a read error may be behind it. The chain recombines TRBV6-2 or TRBV6-3 with TRBJ1-4; D may be TRBD1 (6 bases). CDR1 is MNHEY and CDR2 is SVGEGT in the germline V gene. The CDR3 sequence is 14 residues long. Written as DNA, the CDR3 is TGTGCCAGCAACAGGGCGCCGGGATATGAAAAGCTGTTTTTT. This gives the protein CASNRAPGYEKLFF.

This clonotype was seen a handful of times. The chain joins TRBV6-4 to TRBJ1-1; TRBD1 might be the D (5 bases). The germline gives CDR1 MRHNA, CDR2 SNTAGT. Trimming removed 2 bases from V and 3 bases from J, with 16 bases in between. This CDR3 has 16 residues. CDR3 residues: CASSDPRRGVDTEAFF. The CDR3 bases are TGTGCCAGCAGTGACCCAAGACGGGGGGTCGACACTGAAGCTTTCTTT.

This chain links TRBV4-2 with TRBJ1-2, with 7 bases lining up with TRBD1. With V trimmed by 5 bases and J by 6 bases, 9 bases remained unmatched. Germline assignment: CDR1 LGHNA and CDR2 YNFKEQ. The CDR3 is made up of 14 amino acids. The chain's CDR3 is CASSTTGISHGYTF. CDR3 nucleotides: TGTGCCAGCAGCACGACAGGGATCAGCCATGGCTACACCTTC.

This clonotype was seen only a few times. The chain uses TRBV5-1 and TRBJ2-5; 9 bases line up with TRBD2. The CDR3 has 17 amino acids. CDR1 is SGHRS, CDR2 YFSETQ, per germline. Trimming cost V 4 bases and J 5 bases; bases outside gene matches: 15. The CDR3 DNA is TGCGCCAGCAGCCCAGCCCCCCCTAGCGGGGAAAGGGAGACCCAGTACTTC. Translating it yields CASSPAPPSGERETQYF.

The chain employs TRBV20-1 and TRBJ2-1; no firm D call. The CDR3 length is 13 residues. Germline loops: CDR1 DFQATT, CDR2 SNEGSKA (reference sequence). Between the trimmed V and J ends, which lost 0 bases and 4 bases, there was a span of 7 bases. In nucleotides, the CDR3 is TGCAGTGCTAGAGATCAGAGGTACAATGAGCAGTTCTTC. Its protein is CSARDQRYNEQFF.

This chain connects TRBV4-2 to TRBJ1-2; 8 bases map to TRBD1. V was pared by 2 bases and J by 3 bases, with 8 bases of the junction left unmatched. The CDR3 has 16 amino acids. Per germline, CDR1 LGHNA and CDR2 YNFKEQ. CDR3 sequence reads: CASSQIIQGGDYGYTF. CDR3 nucleotides: TGTGCCAGCAGCCAAATCATACAGGGGGGCGACTATGGCTACACCTTC.

The chain joins TRBV7-8 to TRBJ1-2; TRBD1 matches at 7 bases. The J segment lost 7 bases and the V segment lost 2 bases, leaving 13 bases of the junction unmatched. CDR3 length equals 16 residues. Per germline, CDR1 SGHVS and CDR2 FQNEAQ. The CDR3 loop is CASSLRTGHLSGGYTF. The CDR3 DNA reads as TGTGCCAGCAGCTTAAGGACAGGACACCTATCGGGTGGCTACACCTTC.

This clonotype was picked up a small number of times. The chain recombines TRBV4-3 with TRBJ1-6, with a tentative D call TRBD1 (5 bases). Germline CDR1 and CDR2: LGHNA and YSLEER. The CDR3 consists of 18 residues. V was shortened by 3 bases and J by 5 bases, with 20 bases between the two germline ends. In nucleotides, the CDR3 is TGCGCCAGCAGCCAGGACCCTCCGGGGGGACGGAATAATTCACCCCTCCACTTT. This sequence encodes CASSQDPPGGRNNSPLHF.

This chain connects TRBV5-5 to TRBJ2-1; D uncertain. This CDR3 is built from 14 residues. Trimming cost V 2 bases and J 2 bases, with 8 bases left between them. Germline V gene lookup returns CDR1 SGHKS and CDR2 YYEKEE (reference sequence). CDR3 residues: CASSLYATYNEQFF. CDR3 bases: TGTGCCAGCAGCTTATACGCCACCTACAATGAGCAGTTCTTC.

This clonotype was detected only a few times. J is TRBJ2-5 and V is TRBV20-1; D might be TRBD1 (6 bases). The CDR3 loop spans 14 amino acids. Trimming left V 1 base short and J 1 base short, with 10 bases between. CDR1 is DFQATT, CDR2 SNEGSKA, per germline (reference sequence). CDR3 DNA: TGCAGTGCTAGAGGGGACATGGTCCAAGAGACCCAGTACTTC. Protein sequence: CSARGDMVQETQYF.

The chain links TRBV6-2 or TRBV6-3 to TRBJ2-7, with 8 bases lining up with TRBD2. The CDR3 is 13 residues long. V dropped 6 bases and J dropped 0; count of bases not matched to a gene: 1. The germline V gene encodes CDR1 MNHEY and CDR2 SVGEGT. The CDR3 DNA is TGTGCCAGCAGGCGGGGGGCCTCCTACGAGCAGTACTTC. Amino acids: CASRRGASYEQYF.

The chain carries TRBV29-1 and TRBJ1-1, with 7 bases that match TRBD1. This CDR3 has 14 residues. Trimming at V came to 6 bases and at J to 6 bases, leaving 13 bases not matched to a gene. Germline loops: CDR1 SQVTM, CDR2 ANQGSEA. The CDR3 DNA sequence: TGCAGCGTCGGCGAGGGGGCGCGTTTCTCTGAAGCTTTCTTT. Its translation: CSVGEGARFSEAFF.

The chain recombines TRBV10-3 with TRBJ2-3; 8 bases match TRBD1. V lost 0 bases to trimming and J lost 6 bases; unmatched junction nucleotides: 2. CDR1 is ENHRY, CDR2 SYGVKD, per germline. The CDR3 spans 14 residues. The CDR3 loop reads CAISESRTGDTQYF. The CDR3 region has the DNA TGTGCCATCAGTGAGTCAAGGACAGGGGATACGCAGTATTTT.

The chain carries TRBV7-2 and TRBJ1-1; D is undetermined. Germline lookup yields CDR1 SGHTA and CDR2 FQGNSA. V lost 4 bases to trimming and J lost 8 bases, with 11 bases between them. The CDR3 runs to 12 residues. The CDR3 DNA is TGTGCCAGCAGCTCAACCCTCCGGGAAGCTTTCTTT. It encodes CASSSTLREAFF.

V usage is TRBV20-1 and J usage is TRBJ2-5; D unresolved. Between the trimmed V and J ends, which lost 1 base and 1 base, there was a span of 10 bases. From germline, CDR1 is DFQATT and CDR2 SNEGSKA (reference sequence). There are 14 residues in the CDR3. This chain's CDR3 is CSARGEGTQETQYF. CDR3 DNA sequence: TGCAGTGCTAGAGGAGAAGGTACCCAAGAGACCCAGTACTTC.

This chain links TRBV18 with TRBJ2-6; TRBD2 might be the D (5 bases). The CDR3 sequence is 20 residues long. V was pared by 3 bases and J by 2 bases, with 23 bases between. CDR1 is KGHSH and CDR2 is LQKENI in the germline V gene. As DNA, the CDR3 is TGTGCCAGCTCACCGTTAAGCAAGGGAAAATCCGGGACTGGGGCCAACGTCCTGACTTTC. Its protein product is CASSPLSKGKSGTGANVLTF.